This T cell receptor (beta chain) was recorded in a study of molecular identifiers for immune sequencing clone quantification. At the level of the study: Four of five splits of RNA from around 18,000 or 91,000 naive CD8 cells were sequenced in replicates. Study outcomes and limitations: Over 99% of CMV-specific effector molecules, but under 1% of naive ones, were in clones above 20 copies. In a background of roughly 970,000 naive cells, spiked Jurkat TCR RNA from one cell was reportedly detectable.

This clonotype was observed many times. Its antigen is not identified. The bulk TCR libraries were made with methods described before and with listed TCR primers. TCRdb reprocessed the PCR reads via MiXCR and lists one record per CDR3 protein. The profile covers 300,000 to 350,000 distinct CDR3 sequences, with 20% to 25% appearing a single time and approximately 0.83% taken by the ten largest. The clonotype originates from a human donor in good health. Some libraries in this study had Jurkat cell RNA spiked in. The sequenced sample consisted of naive CD8+ T cells from blood, with Jurkat cell RNA spiked in. Subset meaning: FACS-sorted CD8+CD4-CCR7+CD45RA+ naive T cells.

The CDR3 spells CSATHRGIGTEAFF. In DNA, the CDR3 is TGCAGTGCTACCCACAGGGGTATTGGGACAGAAGCTTTCTTT. V usage is TRBV20-1 and J usage is TRBJ1-1; 7 nucleotides agree with TRBD1. This CDR3 has 14 residues. The J segment lost 8 bases and the V segment lost 4 bases, leaving 13 bases of the junction unmatched. Germline lookup yields CDR1 DFQATT and CDR2 SNEGSKA (reference sequence).